The entry below gives a single TCR beta chain sequence along with its context. Using a J-beta primer mix together with a sample-barcoded 5' primer, a second PCR was run for roughly 6 to 12 cycles. TCRdb recomputed calls from the 5' RACE reads with MiXCR, one row per CDR3 protein. The sample yields 760,000 or so distinct CDR3 sequences, approximately 25% seen once. The sample originates from a study of blood T cells in healthy people across ages. Germline CDR1 and CDR2: LGHDT and YNNKEL (reference sequence). Trimming cost V 2 bases and J 4 bases; bases outside gene matches: 4. CDR3 length equals 15 residues. The study isolated at least 6.5 million PBMCs from each sample. Separately, the same data were catalogued under a study of T cells of mothers and their children. As reported in that work: Donation came from a few healthy Caucasian mothers together with their six children.

Specimen: blood. The chain recombines TRBV3-1 with TRBJ2-5; 10 nucleotides align to TRBD2. This clonotype was sampled from a boy younger than 18 in good health. DNA for the CDR3: TGTGCCAGCAGCCAACTAGCGGGAGTTTCAGAGACCCAGTACTTC. Protein product: CASSQLAGVSETQYF.